The 5 T cell receptor beta chains below were found in one sample sequenced in a study of T cell responses to AZD1222 COVID-19 vaccine. The table came from immunoSEQ multiplex PCR; TCRdb's copy has only in-frame clones and leaves some out. The sample shows fewer than 100,000 clones, roughly 90% of them seen only once. The starting material was peripheral blood, obtained 28 days after the second AZD1222 dose. These receptors were collected from an adult who received the AZD1222 COVID-19 vaccine.

The chain recombines TRBV27 with TRBJ1-2, with no clear D. The germline CDR1 and CDR2 sequences are MNHEY and SMNVEV (reference sequence). The CDR3 is 11 amino acids. V was shortened by 10 bases and J by 6 bases, with 12 bases between the two germline ends. CDR3 sequence: CAIGAPNGYTF. CDR3 coding DNA: TGTGCCATTGGCGCGCCTAATGGCTACACCTTC.

This chain uses TRBV5-1 with TRBJ2-2; the D gene is possibly TRBD1 (6 bases). Per the germline V gene, CDR1 is SGHRS and CDR2 is YFSETQ. The CDR3 runs to 14 residues. The V and J ends lost 7 bases and 3 bases respectively, with 13 bases between them. The CDR3 region is CASSQGIDTGELFF. The CDR3 DNA is TGCGCCAGCTCCCAGGGGATCGACACCGGGGAGCTGTTTTTT.

For this clone: Compared with germline, one end of the junction differs, possibly owing to a read error. CDR3 sequence (DNA): TGTGCCAGCAGCTTCGGACAGGGAAGGGCTGTTTATGCCTTC. Residues: CASSFGQGRAVYAF. V and J are TRBV5-6 and TRBJ1-2; 8 nucleotides agree with TRBD1. This CDR3 comprises 14 residues. In germline, CDR1 is SGHDT, CDR2 YYEEEE.

V gene TRBV9 combines with J gene TRBJ2-5; D is possibly TRBD2 (5 bases). In germline, CDR1 is SGDLS, CDR2 YYNGEE. The CDR3 sequence is 13 residues long. V gave up 4 bases and J gave up 7 bases, with 14 bases separating them. The CDR3 region is CASSPGVLGTQYF. CDR3 in DNA: TGTGCCAGCAGCCCCGGGGTCCTGGGGACCCAGTACTTC.

CDR3 sequence: CASSLAGTAIPYEQYF. The CDR3 DNA sequence: TGCGCCAGCAGCTTGGCCGGGACAGCCATCCCCTACGAGCAGTACTTC. The genes are TRBV5-1 and TRBJ2-7; 7 bases map to TRBD1. The CDR3 is 16 residues long. Germline V gene sequence: CDR1 SGHRS, CDR2 YFSETQ. With 0 bases clipped from V and 2 bases from J, the junction kept 8 bases outside the gene matches.